The source of this T cell receptor (beta chain) is a study of neurological immune-mediated disorders. Study results and limitations: Healthy controls had more TCR clonal expansion than multiple sclerosis, which showed the least, whereas HTLV-1-associated myelopathy showed the most.

From the 5' RACE reads, TCRdb called clonotypes with MiXCR, one entry per CDR3 protein. The sample consists of tens of thousands of distinct CDR3 sequences, around 14% of them appearing once. At least ten counts were recorded for this clonotype. Antigen: not known. The TCR sequence derives from a woman aged 45-65 years in good health. Specimen: PBMCs.

CDR3 DNA: TGCAGTGCAGCAGGCAGGCGGGGGGTAGCAGATACGCAGTATTTT. Translating gives CSAAGRRGVADTQYF. The J gene is TRBJ2-3, the V gene TRBV20-1, with 8 nucleotides matching TRBD2. V was pared by 6 bases and J by 4 bases, with 12 bases of the junction left unmatched. Germline CDR1 and CDR2: DFQATT and SNEGSKA (reference sequence). CDR3 size: 15 residues.